These T cell receptor beta chains were read from a single sample in a study of HIV-infected patients and healthy controls. In TCRdb, the 5' RACE reads were re-called with MiXCR into one record per CDR3 protein. The table records under 20,000 distinct CDR3 sequences, about 9.4% of them present only once. The sequencing input was blood. These receptors all stem from an adult in good health. Each CDR3 is given with its conserved first and last residue. The D gene is left open where the match is weak. Not every row has a clone size; where given, it reads once, few, many or a size class.

V gene	CDR3 length	D gene	J gene	clone size	CDR3 protein	CDR3 DNA
TRBV5-6	13	.	TRBJ1-5	many	CASSVGNEGAQHF	TGTGCCAGCAGCGTCGGCAACGAAGGGGCCCAGCATTTT
TRBV14	15	.	TRBJ1-2	few	CASSQDESGVGGYTF	TGTGCCAGCAGCCAAGATGAGAGTGGGGTAGGAGGCTACACCTTC
TRBV5-1	15	TRBD1	TRBJ1-4	many	CASSTGTGPNEKLFF	TGCGCCAGCAGCACCGGGACAGGGCCTAATGAAAAACTGTTTTTT
TRBV5-4	13	TRBD1	TRBJ2-7	many	CASSPDRAYEQYF	TGTGCCAGCAGCCCCGACAGGGCTTACGAGCAGTACTTC
TRBV29-1	13	.	TRBJ2-7	medium-sized	CSVEGQPGREQYF	TGCAGCGTTGAGGGCCAGCCTGGCCGAGAGCAGTACTTC
TRBV12-3/TRBV12-4	14	TRBD1	TRBJ2-4	many	CASSGDRAKNIQYF	TGTGCCAGCAGTGGGGACAGAGCCAAAAACATTCAGTACTTC
TRBV7-9	16	TRBD1	TRBJ1-2	many	CASSLAFGQGDYGYTF	TGTGCCAGCAGCTTAGCGTTTGGACAGGGGGACTATGGCTACACCTTC
TRBV29-1	11	.	TRBJ2-7	many	CSVEDRTEQYF	TGCAGCGTTGAAGACCGCACGGAGCAGTACTTC
TRBV28	16	TRBD1	TRBJ2-1	many	CASTSNRGRVYNEQFF	TGTGCCAGCACCTCTAACAGGGGGCGGGTATACAATGAGCAGTTCTTC
TRBV19	14	TRBD2	TRBJ2-7	few	CASRYGAGVGEQYF	TGTGCCAGTAGGTATGGAGCGGGAGTGGGTGAGCAGTACTTC
TRBV11-1	13	.	TRBJ2-7	medium-sized	CASSPLGGTGQYF	TGTGCCAGCAGCCCCCTGGGAGGGACAGGGCAGTACTTC
TRBV2	15	.	TRBJ2-7	medium-sized	CASSKPGRSSYEQYF	TGTGCCAGCAGTAAACCGGGACGCTCTTCCTACGAGCAGTACTTC
TRBV7-2	14	TRBD1	TRBJ1-2	many	CASSLETGGYGYTF	TGTGCCAGCAGCTTAGAGACAGGGGGATATGGCTACACCTTC
TRBV27	14	.	TRBJ2-3	many	CASSTPGGTDTQYF	TGTGCCAGCAGTACTCCAGGGGGCACAGATACGCAGTATTTT
TRBV5-1	12	.	TRBJ2-3	many	CASSLDADTQYF	TGCGCCAGCAGCTTGGACGCAGATACGCAGTATTTT
TRBV20-1	14	.	TRBJ1-5	.	CSARDGRNNQPQHF	TGCAGTGCTAGAGATGGACGGAACAATCAGCCCCAGCATTTT
TRBV6-2/TRBV6-3	14	.	TRBJ2-7	medium-sized	CASRTQGWDYEQYF	TGTGCCAGCAGAACACAGGGATGGGACTACGAGCAGTACTTC